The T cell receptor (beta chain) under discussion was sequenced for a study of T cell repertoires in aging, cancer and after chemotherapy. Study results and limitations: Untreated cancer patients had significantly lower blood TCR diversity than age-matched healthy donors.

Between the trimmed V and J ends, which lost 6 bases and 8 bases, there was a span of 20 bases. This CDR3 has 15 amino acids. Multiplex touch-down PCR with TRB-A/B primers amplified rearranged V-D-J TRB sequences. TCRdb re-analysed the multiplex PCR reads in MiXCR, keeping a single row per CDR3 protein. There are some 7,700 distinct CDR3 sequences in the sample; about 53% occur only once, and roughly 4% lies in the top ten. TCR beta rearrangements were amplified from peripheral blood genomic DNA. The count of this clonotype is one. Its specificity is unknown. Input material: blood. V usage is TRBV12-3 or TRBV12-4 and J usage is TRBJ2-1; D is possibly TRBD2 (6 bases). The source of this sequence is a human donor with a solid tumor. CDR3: CASRAPPGEIDEQFF. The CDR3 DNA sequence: TGTGCCAGCAGGGCCCCCCCGGGAGAAATCGATGAGCAGTTCTTC.